One TCR beta chain is described in this entry. This sample was taken from a study of blood T cell repertoires in COVID-19. Across the whole study: Acute and convalescent COVID-19 samples came from the United States, Italy and Spain.

Germline CDR1 reads SGHDT; CDR2 reads YYEEEE. Trimming shortened V by 4 bases and J by 6 bases, and 13 bases separated the two germline ends. The CDR3 contains 14 residues. Clones were sequenced by immunoSEQ multiplex PCR, and TCRdb holds only the in-frame ones, with some missing. The table has 350,000 to 400,000 clones, 90% seen once; the top ten hold approximately 7%. The chain links TRBV5-6 to TRBJ1-4; D is perhaps TRBD1 (6 bases). This receptor was identified in a young man with active or convalescent COVID-19. Material: peripheral blood. CDR3 in DNA: TGTGCCAGCAGCGTACAGGGAAAGCATGAAAAACTGTTTTTT. This translates into CASSVQGKHEKLFF.